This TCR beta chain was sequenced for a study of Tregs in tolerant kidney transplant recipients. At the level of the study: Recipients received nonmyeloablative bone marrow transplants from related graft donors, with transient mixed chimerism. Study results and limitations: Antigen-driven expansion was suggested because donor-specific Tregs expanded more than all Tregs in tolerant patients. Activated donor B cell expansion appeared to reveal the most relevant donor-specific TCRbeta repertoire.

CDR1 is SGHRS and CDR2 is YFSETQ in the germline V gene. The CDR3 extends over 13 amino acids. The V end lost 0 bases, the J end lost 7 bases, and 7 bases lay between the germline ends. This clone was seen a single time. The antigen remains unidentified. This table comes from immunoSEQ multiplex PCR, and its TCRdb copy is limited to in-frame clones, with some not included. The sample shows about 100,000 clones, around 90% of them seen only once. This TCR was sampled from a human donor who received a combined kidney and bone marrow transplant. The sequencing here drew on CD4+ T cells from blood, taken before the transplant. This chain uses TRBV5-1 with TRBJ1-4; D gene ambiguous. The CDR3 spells CASSLGVTEKLFF. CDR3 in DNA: TGCGCCAGCAGCTTGGGCGTCACTGAAAAACTGTTTTTT. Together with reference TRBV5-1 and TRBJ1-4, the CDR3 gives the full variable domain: KAGVTQTPRYLIKTRGQQVTLSCSPISGHRSVSWYQQTPGQGLQFLFEYFSETQRNKGNFPGRFSGRQFSNSRSEMNVSTLELGDSALYLCASSLGVTEKLFFGSGTQLSVL.